A single sample is the source of the 29 T cell receptor beta chains below, sequenced in a study of somatic mutations in cytotoxic T cells in rheumatoid arthritis. Profiled with immunoSEQ multiplex PCR; TCRdb holds only in-frame clones, not every one. The sample has approximately 7,000 clones, 65% to 80% seen once. Sequencing used CD8+ T cells sorted from blood. The receptors were sampled from an adult with rheumatoid arthritis.

This chain joins TRBV29-1 and TRBJ1-1; 9 bases map to TRBD1. Trimming took 4 bases from V and 2 from J; bases not matched to a gene: 2. The CDR3 contains 13 residues. CDR1 and CDR2 from the germline V gene are SQVTM and ANQGSEA. CDR3 sequence reads: CSVVQGANTEAFF. The DNA for the CDR3 is TGCAGCGTTGTACAGGGGGCAAACACTGAAGCTTTCTTT.

The V and J genes are TRBV9 and TRBJ1-2, with D unclear. Trimming removed 0 bases at V and 4 bases at J, with 4 bases between. This CDR3 comprises 12 residues. Germline V gives CDR1 SGDLS, CDR2 YYNGEE. The DNA for the CDR3 is TGTGCCAGCAGCGTAGTAAGCTATGGCTACACCTTC. It is translated as CASSVVSYGYTF.

This chain uses TRBV7-2 with TRBJ2-7; tentative D call: TRBD2 (5 bases). The V gene's germline CDR1 is SGHTA and CDR2 FQGNSA. The CDR3 extends over 15 amino acids. Trimming stripped 3 bases from V and 7 bases from J, with 19 bases between. CDR3 sequence: CASSFRGTRTGEQYF. The CDR3, as DNA: TGTGCCAGCAGCTTCCGCGGCACACGTACGGGGGAGCAGTACTTC.

The sample holds one count of this clone. The rearrangement uses TRBV10-2 and TRBJ2-7; TRBD2 aligns across 10 bases. In germline, CDR1 is WSHSY, CDR2 SAAADI. The CDR3 is 14 residues long. J gave up 4 bases and V 3 bases, and 3 bases lay outside the gene matches. DNA of the CDR3: TGCGCCAGCAGTGATAGCGGGGGGATGTACGAGCAGTACTTC. Protein sequence: CASSDSGGMYEQYF.

This sequence joins TRBV7-2 and TRBJ2-3; TRBD2 aligns across 13 bases. This CDR3 has 16 amino acids. Germline lookup yields CDR1 SGHTA and CDR2 FQGNSA. The ends lost 5 bases at V and 2 bases at J; junction bases unmatched: 4. DNA of the CDR3: TGTGCCAGCAGCATGGGACTAGCGGGACTCACAGATACGCAGTATTTT. It is translated as CASSMGLAGLTDTQYF. Full variable domain (rest looked up from reference TRBV7-2 and TRBJ2-3): GAGVSQSPSNKVTEKGKDVELRCDPISGHTALYWYRQSLGQGLEFLIYFQGNSAPDKSGLPSDRFSAERTGGSVSTLTIQRTQQEDSAVYLCASSMGLAGLTDTQYFGPGTRLTVL.

V and J are TRBV4-1 and TRBJ1-1; D call uncertain. The CDR3 has 12 residues. Germline loops: CDR1 MGHRA, CDR2 YSYEKL. The V end lost 3 bases, the J end lost 2 bases, and 4 bases lay between the germline ends. CDR3 DNA: TGCGCCAGCAGCCACGACAACACTGAAGCTTTCTTT. As protein: CASSHDNTEAFF.

The chain carries TRBV5-4 and TRBJ2-7, with D perhaps TRBD2 (6 bases). CDR3 length: 14 amino acids. The V end lost 4 bases, the J end lost 4 bases, and 15 bases lay between the germline ends. The germline gives CDR1 SGHNT, CDR2 YYREEE (reference sequence). DNA of the CDR3: TGTGCCAGCAGCCCGGGACTGGCACTTTACGAGCAGTACTTC. This sequence encodes CASSPGLALYEQYF.

The chain has TRBV7-3 and TRBJ2-1; TRBD2 matches 12 bases. V lost 5 bases, J lost 8 bases, and 10 bases stayed unmatched. Germline CDR1 SGHTA, CDR2 FQGTGA. The CDR3 contains 16 residues. CDR3 DNA sequence: TGTGCCAGCAGCCCAGCGGCTAGCGGGGGGGCCTATGAGCAGTTCTTC. Translating gives CASSPAASGGAYEQFF.

This chain uses TRBV6-1 with TRBJ1-1; tentatively, D is TRBD1 (5 bases). Per the germline V gene, CDR1 is MNHNS and CDR2 is SASEGT. Trimming shortened V by 4 bases and J by 8 bases, and 23 bases separated the two germline ends. This CDR3 is 16 amino acids long. Written as DNA, the CDR3 is TGTGCCAGCAGTGTGCCTACGGTCGGTCGGTCAGGGGAAGCTTTCTTT. Its translation is CASSVPTVGRSGEAFF.

The chain combines TRBV28 with TRBJ1-1; the D gene is possibly TRBD1 (5 bases). Trimming took 4 bases from V and 4 from J, leaving 7 bases between them. Germline CDR1 is MDHEN and CDR2 is SYDVKM. The CDR3 is made up of 12 amino acids. In DNA form, the CDR3 reads TGTGCCAGCAGTTCGGGGGGCACTGAAGCTTTCTTT. This translates into CASSSGGTEAFF.

The chain has TRBV6-6 and TRBJ1-4; maybe TRBD1 (5 bases). This CDR3 is 15 amino acids long. With 6 bases removed from V and 3 bases from J, the gap between germline ends came to 14 bases. Germline values: CDR1 MNHNY, CDR2 SVGAGI (reference sequence). The CDR3 DNA is TGTGCCAGCAGAGCGAGGGGAGGACCTAATGAAAAACTGTTTTTT. Encoded protein: CASRARGGPNEKLFF.

The chain employs TRBV5-6 and TRBJ2-1, with D hard to call. The V and J ends lost 3 bases and 3 bases respectively, with 13 bases between them. Germline CDR1 and CDR2: SGHDT and YYEEEE. This CDR3 is 15 amino acids long. CDR3 coding DNA: TGTGCCAGCAGCTCCCAATGGAACCACTACAATGAGCAGTTCTTC. Protein sequence: CASSSQWNHYNEQFF.

The rearrangement uses TRBV13 and TRBJ2-3; 8 bases are shared with TRBD2. This CDR3 spans 18 amino acids. The germline CDR1 and CDR2 sequences are PRHDT and FYEKMQ (reference sequence). Germline trimming cut 1 base from V and 6 bases from J; bases unmatched to any gene: 15. The CDR3 region is CASSLVGLAGVRGDTQYF. The CDR3 nucleotides are TGTGCCAGCAGCTTAGTCGGTCTAGCGGGCGTGAGAGGGGATACGCAGTATTTT.

In its sample, this clone was seen once. V is TRBV7-6 and J is TRBJ2-7, with 9 bases that match TRBD2. The CDR3 has 16 residues. V gave up 5 bases and J gave up 0 bases; unmatched junction bases: 8. Germline V gene data show CDR1 as SGHVS and CDR2 as FNYEAQ. CDR3 residues: CASSPGVSGGSYEQYF. The DNA for the CDR3 is TGTGCCAGCAGCCCAGGGGTTAGCGGGGGCTCCTACGAGCAGTACTTC.

V is TRBV7-8 and J is TRBJ2-5; no clear D. CDR1 is SGHVS and CDR2 is FQNEAQ in the germline V gene. V lost 2 bases, J lost 3 bases, and 16 bases lay in between. There are 16 residues in the CDR3. Here the CDR3 reads CASSLRHNNPKETQYF. DNA for the CDR3: TGTGCCAGCAGCTTAAGGCACAACAATCCTAAAGAGACCCAGTACTTC.

This chain links TRBV2 with TRBJ2-5; 12 bases map to TRBD2. Trimming took 6 bases from V and 0 from J; bases not matched to a gene: 2. Germline V CDR1 and CDR2: SNHLY, FYNNEI. The CDR3 loop spans 15 amino acids. CDR3 loop: CASSGTSGYQETQYF. Written as DNA, the CDR3 is TGTGCCAGCAGCGGGACTAGCGGGTACCAAGAGACCCAGTACTTC.

The chain carries TRBV5-1 and TRBJ2-1; D remains ambiguous. This CDR3 is built from 16 residues. V shed 4 bases and J shed 1 base, with 15 bases lying between them. The germline gives CDR1 SGHRS, CDR2 YFSETQ. The CDR3 nucleotides read TGCGCCAGCAGCGGCGGACCAGGAAGTTCCTACAATGAGCAGTTCTTC. Protein product: CASSGGPGSSYNEQFF. The complete variable domain, with remaining parts taken from reference TRBV5-1 and TRBJ2-1, reads KAGVTQTPRYLIKTRGQQVTLSCSPISGHRSVSWYQQTPGQGLQFLFEYFSETQRNKGNFPGRFSGRQFSNSRSEMNVSTLELGDSALYLCASSGGPGSSYNEQFFGPGTRLTVL.

The gene calls are TRBV6-6 and TRBJ1-6, with 8 positions matching TRBD1. From germline, CDR1 is MNHNY and CDR2 SVGAGI (reference sequence). With 5 bases clipped from V and 6 bases from J, the junction kept 3 bases outside the gene matches. The CDR3 extends over 14 amino acids. CDR3 in amino acids: CASSPGGTNSPLHF. Here the CDR3 DNA reads TGTGCCAGCAGTCCAGGGGGCACTAATTCACCCCTCCACTTT.

The CDR3 DNA reads as TGTGCCAGCAGTGAAGAGGGGACAGCTACCGGGGAGCTGTTTTTT. Protein: CASSEEGTATGELFF. V and J are TRBV2 and TRBJ2-2; the match to TRBD1 covers 7 bases. Germline CDR1 SNHLY, CDR2 FYNNEI. This CDR3 is built from 15 residues. J lost 5 bases, V lost 1 base, and 4 bases had no gene match.

The V gene is TRBV7-2, the J gene TRBJ2-7, with a possible D match to TRBD2 (5 bases). Germline CDR1 and CDR2: SGHTA and FQGNSA. The CDR3 is 13 amino acids. Trimming removed 5 bases at V and 0 bases at J, with 8 bases between. The CDR3: CASSPGVSYEQYF. CDR3 DNA: TGTGCCAGCAGCCCCGGGGTCTCCTACGAGCAGTACTTC. Using reference TRBV7-2 and TRBJ2-7 for the parts outside the CDR3, the full variable domain is GAGVSQSPSNKVTEKGKDVELRCDPISGHTALYWYRQSLGQGLEFLIYFQGNSAPDKSGLPSDRFSAERTGGSVSTLTIQRTQQEDSAVYLCASSPGVSYEQYFGPGTRLTVT.

The chain links TRBV4-2 to TRBJ1-5; D possibly corresponds to TRBD1 (6 bases). Trimming stripped 1 base from V and 6 bases from J, with 13 bases between. The CDR3 extends over 15 amino acids. Per the germline V gene, CDR1 is LGHNA and CDR2 is YNFKEQ. CDR3 sequence: CASSQGAGEGQPQHF. CDR3 in DNA: TGTGCCAGCAGCCAAGGGGCAGGGGAGGGTCAGCCCCAGCATTTT.

This clone is labeled medium-sized. Other DNA variants within this sample encode the same CDR3. The V and J genes are TRBV19 and TRBJ2-1; D might be TRBD1 or TRBD2, each matching 6 bases. Trimming shortened V by 5 bases and J by 6 bases, and 14 bases separated the two germline ends. This CDR3 region has 14 residues. The V gene's germline CDR1 is LNHDA and CDR2 SQIVND (reference sequence). The CDR3 loop reads CASSLGGPGNEQFF. Here the CDR3 DNA reads TGTGCCAGTAGTTTAGGGGGGCCCGGCAATGAGCAGTTCTTC.

CDR3 in DNA: TGTGCCAGCAGTTTCAATAGCGGGGGTGAGCAGTACTTC. This translates into CASSFNSGGEQYF. The chain carries TRBV27 and TRBJ2-7, with 9 bases identical to TRBD2. The CDR3 contains 13 residues. Per germline, CDR1 MNHEY and CDR2 SMNVEV (reference sequence). The V and J ends lost 3 bases and 7 bases, in that order; junction bases with no gene match: 4.

The chain has TRBV27 and TRBJ2-5; no clear D. The V gene's germline CDR1 is MNHEY and CDR2 SMNVEV (reference sequence). Trimming removed 5 bases at V and 2 bases at J, with 18 bases between. This CDR3 is built from 16 residues. The CDR3: CASSPQFWAVQETQYF. The CDR3 DNA is TGTGCCAGCAGTCCGCAGTTTTGGGCAGTGCAAGAGACCCAGTACTTC.

The chain is built from TRBV5-1 and TRBJ2-7, with TRBD1 identical over 9 bases. Germline loops: CDR1 SGHRS, CDR2 YFSETQ. V gave up 3 bases and J gave up 1 base; unmatched junction bases: 2. This CDR3 contains 14 residues. For the CDR3, the DNA is TGCGCCAGCAGCTCCGGGACAGGGTCCTACGAGCAGTACTTC. It is translated as CASSSGTGSYEQYF.

The table lists this clone with a count of one. Mismatch with germline at one junction end may stem from a read error. The rearrangement uses TRBV28 and TRBJ1-1, with D possibly TRBD1 on 5 matching bases. Looked up from germline, CDR1 is MDHEN and CDR2 is SYDVKM. This CDR3 is 16 amino acids long. Written as DNA, the CDR3 is TGTGCCAGCAGTCCTACTACCTCTGGGGGGAACACTAAAGCTTTCTTT. Protein sequence: CASSPTTSGGNTKAFF.

The J gene is TRBJ2-6, the V gene TRBV4-2; D is unclear. The CDR3 is 15 amino acids. CDR1 is LGHNA, CDR2 YNFKEQ, per germline. V dropped 0 bases and J dropped 2 bases, with 5 bases sitting between them. The CDR3 sequence: CASSQDAAGANVLTF. CDR3 sequence (DNA): TGTGCCAGCAGCCAAGACGCGGCTGGGGCCAACGTCCTGACTTTC.

The genes are TRBV19 and TRBJ2-3, with 10 bases matching TRBD2. Germline CDR1 LNHDA, CDR2 SQIVND (reference sequence). The CDR3 is made up of 17 amino acids. V trimming: 7 bases; J trimming: 4 bases; junction bases outside the gene matches: 14. CDR3 DNA: TGTGCCAGTATGAGGCGCGGAGCGGGGGGGCGAGCAGATACGCAGTATTTT. Its translation: CASMRRGAGGRADTQYF.

In this sample, this clone turned up once. The same CDR3 arises from other DNA sequences in this sample as well. The chain employs TRBV28 and TRBJ1-2; TRBD1 is a possible D gene (5 bases). Germline V gene lookup returns CDR1 MDHEN and CDR2 SYDVKM. The length of the CDR3 is 15 residues. The V end was cut by 6 bases, the J end by 6 bases, with 20 bases between. CDR3 sequence: CASRLAGQHGDGYTF. DNA of the CDR3: TGTGCCAGCAGGTTAGCGGGGCAGCATGGCGATGGCTACACCTTC.